The 3 T cell receptor beta chains listed next were all sequenced from one sample in a study of cytomegalovirus exposure and HLA in healthy donors (TCRdb year 2017). Library construction relied on the immunoSEQ multiplex PCR assay. For the multiplex PCR, a mixture combining 60 forward primers for TCR Vbeta segments and 13 reverse primers for TCR Jbeta segments was used. TCRdb holds this immuneACCESS table with in-frame rearrangements only. Some clones are missing; in checked studies, unresolved V genes explain under half, and the rest has no known cause. The table for this sample lists about 200,000 clones; more than 75% of them were counted only once. The ten largest clones add up to 6.5% of the sample. Sequencing used PBMCs. The receptors derive from a woman aged 50 to 60 in good health and CMV-seropositive.

The chain combines TRBV7-9 with TRBJ2-5, with 7 positions matching TRBD1. The CDR3 covers 15 residues. The germline gives CDR1 SEHNR, CDR2 FQNEAQ (reference sequence). With V trimmed by 8 bases and J by 1 base, 10 bases remained unmatched. CDR3 bases: TGTGCCAGCTCCTATAGGGGACAGCTCCAAGAGACCCAGTACTTC. Encoded protein: CASSYRGQLQETQYF.

The chain employs TRBV6-7 and TRBJ2-7, with D unresolved. Being an ORF, TRBV6-7 has a function that is uncertain. Between the trimmed V and J ends, which lost 8 bases and 2 bases, there was a span of 7 bases. The length of the CDR3 is 11 residues. The DNA for the CDR3 is TGTGCCAGCGTCCGTACCTACGAGCAGTACTTC. Translated, it gives CASVRTYEQYF.

V usage is TRBV6-1 and J usage is TRBJ1-6, with unresolved D. CDR3 size: 13 residues. Germline-derived CDR1 and CDR2 are MNHNS and SASEGT. Trimming took off 2 bases at V and 8 bases at J, with 7 bases between the two ends. The chain's CDR3 is CASSENRDSPLHF. The DNA for the CDR3 is TGTGCCAGCAGTGAAAATCGAGATTCACCCCTCCACTTT.